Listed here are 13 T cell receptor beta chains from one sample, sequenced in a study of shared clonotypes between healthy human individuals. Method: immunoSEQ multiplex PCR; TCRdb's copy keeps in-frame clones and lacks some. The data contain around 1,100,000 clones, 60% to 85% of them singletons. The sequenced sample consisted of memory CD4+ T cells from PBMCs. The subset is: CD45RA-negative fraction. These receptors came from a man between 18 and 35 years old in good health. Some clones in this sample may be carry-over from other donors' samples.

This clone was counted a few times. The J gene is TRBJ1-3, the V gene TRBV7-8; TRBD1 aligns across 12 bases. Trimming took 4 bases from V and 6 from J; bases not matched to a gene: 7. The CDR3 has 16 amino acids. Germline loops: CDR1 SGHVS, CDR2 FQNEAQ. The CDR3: CASSSRDRGRENTIYF. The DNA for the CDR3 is TGTGCCAGCAGCTCCCGGGACAGGGGGCGTGAAAACACCATATATTTT.

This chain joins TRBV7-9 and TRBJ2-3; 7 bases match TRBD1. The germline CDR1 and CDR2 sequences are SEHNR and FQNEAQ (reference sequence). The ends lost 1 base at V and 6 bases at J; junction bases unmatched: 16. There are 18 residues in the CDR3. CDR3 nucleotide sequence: TGTGCCAGCAGCTTAGGTCGGTGGGACAGCCCCGTGGGGGATACGCAGTATTTT. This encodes CASSLGRWDSPVGDTQYF.

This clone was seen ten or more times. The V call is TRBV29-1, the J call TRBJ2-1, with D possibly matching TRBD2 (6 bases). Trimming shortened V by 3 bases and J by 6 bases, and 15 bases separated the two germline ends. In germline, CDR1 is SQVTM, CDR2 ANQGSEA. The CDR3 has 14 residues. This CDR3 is CSVDRRGDLNEQFF. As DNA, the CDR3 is TGCAGCGTTGATAGGCGGGGTGACCTCAATGAGCAGTTCTTC.

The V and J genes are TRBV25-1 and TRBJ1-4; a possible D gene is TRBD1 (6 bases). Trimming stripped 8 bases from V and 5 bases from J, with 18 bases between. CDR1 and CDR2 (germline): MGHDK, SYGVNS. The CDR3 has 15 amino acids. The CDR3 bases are TGTGCCAGCGGGGCGGGGCAGGGGATGAATGAAAAACTGTTTTTT. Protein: CASGAGQGMNEKLFF.

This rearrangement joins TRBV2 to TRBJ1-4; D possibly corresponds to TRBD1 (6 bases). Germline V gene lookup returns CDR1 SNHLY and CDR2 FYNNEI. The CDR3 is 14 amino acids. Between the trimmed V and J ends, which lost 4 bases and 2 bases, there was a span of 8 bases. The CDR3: CASSAQGTNEKLFF. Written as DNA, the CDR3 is TGTGCCAGCAGTGCCCAGGGGACTAATGAAAAACTGTTTTTT.

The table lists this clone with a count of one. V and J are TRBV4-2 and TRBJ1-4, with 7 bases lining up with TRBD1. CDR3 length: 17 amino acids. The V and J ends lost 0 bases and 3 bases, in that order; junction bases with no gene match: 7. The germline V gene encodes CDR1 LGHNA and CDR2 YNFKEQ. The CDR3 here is CASSQDPNRGSNEKLFF. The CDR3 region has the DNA TGTGCCAGCAGCCAAGATCCAAACAGGGGATCTAATGAAAAACTGTTTTTT.

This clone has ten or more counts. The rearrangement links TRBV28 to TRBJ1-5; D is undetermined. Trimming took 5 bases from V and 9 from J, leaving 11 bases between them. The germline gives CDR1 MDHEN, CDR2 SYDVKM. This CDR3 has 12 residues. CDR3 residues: CASSLNFGPQHF. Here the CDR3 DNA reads TGTGCCAGCAGTCTCAACTTCGGGCCCCAGCATTTT.

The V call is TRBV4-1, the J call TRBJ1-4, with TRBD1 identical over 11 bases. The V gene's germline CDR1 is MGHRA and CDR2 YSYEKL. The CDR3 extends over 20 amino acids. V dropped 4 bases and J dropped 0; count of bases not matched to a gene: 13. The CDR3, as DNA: TGCGCCAGCAGCCCCGACAATAGACCGGGACAGGGGGCAACTAATGAAAAACTGTTTTTT. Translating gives CASSPDNRPGQGATNEKLFF.

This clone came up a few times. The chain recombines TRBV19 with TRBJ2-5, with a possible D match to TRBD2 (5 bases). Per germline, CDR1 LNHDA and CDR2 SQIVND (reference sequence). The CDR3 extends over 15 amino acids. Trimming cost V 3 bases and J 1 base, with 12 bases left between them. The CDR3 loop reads CASSIHSGSQETQYF. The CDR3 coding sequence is TGTGCCAGTAGTATTCACTCGGGGAGCCAAGAGACCCAGTACTTC.

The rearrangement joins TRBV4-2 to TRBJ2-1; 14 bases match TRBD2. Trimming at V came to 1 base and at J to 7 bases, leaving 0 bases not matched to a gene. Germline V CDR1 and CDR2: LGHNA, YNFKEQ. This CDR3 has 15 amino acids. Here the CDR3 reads CASSQGLAGGNEQFF. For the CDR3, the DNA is TGTGCCAGCAGCCAAGGACTAGCGGGAGGGAATGAGCAGTTCTTC.

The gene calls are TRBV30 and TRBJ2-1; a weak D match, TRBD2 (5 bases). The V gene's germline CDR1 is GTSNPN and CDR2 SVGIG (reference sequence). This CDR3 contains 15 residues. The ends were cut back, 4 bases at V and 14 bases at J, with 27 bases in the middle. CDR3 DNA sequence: TGTGCCTGGACTTTTTCCGGGGTTCGCGGAGGTAGGAAGTTCTTC. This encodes CAWTFSGVRGGRKFF.

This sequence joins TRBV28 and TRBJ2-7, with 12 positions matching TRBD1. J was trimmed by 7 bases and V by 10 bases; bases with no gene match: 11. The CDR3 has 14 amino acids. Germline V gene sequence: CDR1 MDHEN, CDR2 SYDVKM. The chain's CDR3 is CAIQPGQGAGEQYF. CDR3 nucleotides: TGTGCCATCCAACCGGGACAGGGGGCCGGGGAGCAGTACTTC.

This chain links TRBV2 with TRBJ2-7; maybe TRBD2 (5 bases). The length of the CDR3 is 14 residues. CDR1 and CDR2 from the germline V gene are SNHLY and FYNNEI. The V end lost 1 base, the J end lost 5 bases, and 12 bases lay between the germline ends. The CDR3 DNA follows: TGTGCCAGCAGTGAAGGTCTAGCCGCCAACGAGCAGTACTTC. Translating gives CASSEGLAANEQYF. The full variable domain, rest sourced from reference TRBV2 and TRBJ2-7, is EPEVTQTPSHQVTQMGQEVILRCVPISNHLYFYWYRQILGQKVEFLVSFYNNEISEKSEIFDDQFSVERPDGSNFTLKIRSTKLEDSAMYFCASSEGLAANEQYFGPGTRLTVT.